These 24 T cell receptor beta chains share one sample of origin, sequenced in a study of beta chain features in type 1 diabetes. cDNA synthesis used the whole RNA isolate, giving expressed TCRB sequences. The data were produced by immunoSEQ multiplex PCR, yet TCRdb's version contains in-frame clones alone and is incomplete. The repertoire holds under 800,000 clones, with roughly 16% as singletons. The material sequenced was naive CD4+ T cells from blood. These TCRs come from a man aged 18 to 29 in good health.

The V call is TRBV28, the J call TRBJ2-7, with 11 positions matching TRBD1. CDR3 length equals 15 residues. From germline, CDR1 is MDHEN and CDR2 SYDVKM. J was trimmed by 6 bases and V by 6 bases; bases with no gene match: 10. CDR3: CASRGGDRGDGEQYF. CDR3 in DNA: TGTGCCAGCAGGGGAGGGGACAGGGGGGACGGCGAGCAGTACTTC.

This clone was seen only a few times. The chain employs TRBV7-3 and TRBJ2-3; 8 positions match TRBD1. CDR1 is SGHTA and CDR2 is FQGTGA in the germline V gene. The CDR3 length is 15 residues. Trimming cost V 5 bases and J 3 bases; bases outside gene matches: 7. The DNA for the CDR3 is TGTGCCAGCAGCATCGGACAGGGTGGTACAGATACGCAGTATTTT. It specifies CASSIGQGGTDTQYF.

This clone showed up just a few times. The chain recombines TRBV29-1 with TRBJ2-7; D not resolved. V shed 4 bases and J shed 2 bases, with 9 bases lying between them. The germline V gene encodes CDR1 SQVTM and CDR2 ANQGSEA. CDR3 length equals 12 residues. The CDR3 DNA sequence: TGCAGCGTTGCTGGCCCAGCCTACGAGCAGTACTTC. It is translated as CSVAGPAYEQYF.

This clone showed up just a few times. V and J are TRBV15 and TRBJ2-7; D is tentatively TRBD1 or TRBD2 (5 bases each). V lost 5 bases and J lost 0, with 23 bases in between. The CDR3 spans 18 residues. Germline assignment: CDR1 LNHNV and CDR2 YYDKDF (reference sequence). The CDR3 loop reads CATSLGRDVGRISYEQYF. The CDR3, as DNA: TGTGCCACCAGCCTTGGTCGGGACGTAGGACGTATCTCCTACGAGCAGTACTTC.

The V gene is TRBV6-6, the J gene TRBJ1-1; possible D gene TRBD1, 5 bases. The CDR3 runs 11 residues. The ends were cut back, 6 bases at V and 12 bases at J, with 14 bases in the middle. Germline-derived CDR1 and CDR2 are MNHNY and SVGAGI (reference sequence). Here the CDR3 reads CASSRGGAPFF. CDR3 sequence (DNA): TGTGCCAGCAGCCGCGGGGGAGCACCTTTCTTT.

With respect to this clone: Additional DNA sequences in this sample encode the identical CDR3. This chain connects TRBV7-3 to TRBJ2-3, with unresolved D. Germline V gives CDR1 SGHTA, CDR2 FQGTGA. CDR3 size: 14 residues. V was trimmed by 4 bases and J by 0 bases, leaving 8 bases between them. Here the CDR3 reads CASSSRLSTDTQYF. The DNA of the CDR3 is TGTGCCAGCAGCTCCCGACTCAGCACAGATACGCAGTATTTT.

This clone came up a few times. Different DNA sequences within this sample yield the same CDR3. J is TRBJ2-2 and V is TRBV28; D gene uncertain. The CDR3 is 12 amino acids. Germline V gene sequence: CDR1 MDHEN, CDR2 SYDVKM. Trimming removed 3 bases from V and 5 bases from J, with 4 bases in between. The CDR3 DNA sequence: TGTGCCAGCAGTTTGACTACCGGGGAGCTGTTTTTT. It translates to CASSLTTGELFF.

CDR3: CASSLQAPTGRARETQYF. CDR3 bases: TGTGCCAGCAGCCTCCAGGCCCCTACAGGGAGGGCGCGGGAGACCCAGTACTTC. The rearrangement joins TRBV4-2 to TRBJ2-5, with a possible D match to TRBD2 (7 bases). The CDR3 extends over 18 amino acids. V dropped 4 bases and J dropped 5 bases, with 26 bases sitting between them. Germline CDR1 LGHNA, CDR2 YNFKEQ.

The chain recombines TRBV2 with TRBJ2-1; no reliable D call. There are 12 residues in the CDR3. V was shortened by 2 bases and J by 8 bases, with 7 bases between the two germline ends. The germline V gene encodes CDR1 SNHLY and CDR2 FYNNEI. The DNA for the CDR3 is TGTGCCAGCAGTGAACTGCAGTATGAGCAGTTCTTC. Its protein is CASSELQYEQFF.

V is TRBV19 and J is TRBJ1-5; a possible D gene is TRBD1 (6 bases). The CDR3 is 15 residues long. V lost 3 bases, J lost 5 bases, and 14 bases lay in between. Germline V CDR1 and CDR2: LNHDA, SQIVND (reference sequence). As DNA, the CDR3 is TGTGCCAGTAGTATCAGGGGACCGGGTCATCAGCCCCAGCATTTT. Amino acid sequence: CASSIRGPGHQPQHF.

The chain links TRBV12-5 to TRBJ2-3; no reliable D call. The CDR3 runs 12 residues. Deletions cut 7 bases from V and 2 bases from J, with 7 bases between. CDR1 is LGHNT and CDR2 is FRNRAP in the germline V gene. The CDR3 sequence is CASARYTDTQYF. The CDR3 DNA reads TGTGCTAGTGCCAGATACACAGATACGCAGTATTTT. The whole variable domain, remainder taken from reference TRBV12-5 and TRBJ2-3, is DARVTQTPRHKVTEMGQEVTMRCQPILGHNTVFWYRQTMMQGLELLAYFRNRAPLDDSGMPKDRFSAEMPDATLATLKIQPSEPRDSAVYFCASARYTDTQYFGPGTRLTVL.

The V gene is TRBV27, the J gene TRBJ1-1; unclear D gene. The ends were cut back, 5 bases at V and 5 bases at J, with 12 bases in the middle. In germline, CDR1 is MNHEY, CDR2 SMNVEV (reference sequence). CDR3 size: 13 residues. The CDR3 DNA is TGTGCCAGCAGTCTCCCCGAAGGGACTGAAGCTTTCTTT. Encoded protein: CASSLPEGTEAFF.

This chain uses TRBV27 with TRBJ2-7, with 8 bases matching TRBD1. From germline, CDR1 is MNHEY and CDR2 SMNVEV (reference sequence). The length of the CDR3 is 15 residues. V shed 3 bases, J shed 2 bases, and the junction held 6 bases outside the gene matches. CDR3 loop: CASSFSDRAAYEQYF. For the CDR3, the DNA is TGTGCCAGCAGTTTTTCGGACAGGGCGGCCTACGAGCAGTACTTC.

The rearrangement links TRBV10-3 to TRBJ2-3, with D perhaps matching TRBD1 or TRBD2 (6 bases each). There are 17 residues in the CDR3. V lost 4 bases to trimming and J lost 2 bases, with 19 bases between them. Germline values: CDR1 ENHRY, CDR2 SYGVKD. This chain's CDR3 is CAISGVRGRGPTDTQYF. The CDR3 DNA is TGTGCCATCAGTGGTGTCAGGGGCCGGGGGCCCACAGATACGCAGTATTTT.

The chain carries TRBV4-3 and TRBJ2-4; TRBD2 is a possible D gene (5 bases). The V end was cut by 0 bases, the J end by 3 bases, with 9 bases between. The CDR3 is 15 residues long. Germline CDR1 LGHNA, CDR2 YSLEER. CDR3 nucleotides: TGCGCCAGCAGCCAAGACGGGGATCGCAAAAACATTCAGTACTTC. Protein sequence: CASSQDGDRKNIQYF.

A few counts support this clone. The V and J genes are TRBV4-1 and TRBJ1-1; 7 nucleotides align to TRBD1. CDR1 MGHRA and CDR2 YSYEKL come from the germline V gene. V shed 4 bases and J 5 bases; nucleotides not matched to a gene: 7. The CDR3 sequence is 14 residues long. The CDR3 is CASSRGGLGTEAFF. As DNA, the CDR3 is TGCGCCAGCAGCCGAGGGGGCTTAGGGACTGAAGCTTTCTTT.

The chain carries TRBV29-1 and TRBJ2-3, with D possibly TRBD2 on 6 matching bases. Germline lookup yields CDR1 SQVTM and CDR2 ANQGSEA. The CDR3 spans 14 residues. V lost 6 bases, J lost 3 bases, and 16 bases lay in between. The DNA for the CDR3 is TGCAGCGTGGTGGGGAGGCTAGTGACAGATACGCAGTATTTT. It specifies CSVVGRLVTDTQYF.

The V call is TRBV6-6, the J call TRBJ1-1, with D maybe TRBD1 (6 bases). The germline V gene has CDR1 MNHNY and CDR2 SVGAGI (reference sequence). Deletions cut 6 bases from V and 11 bases from J, with 13 bases between. The CDR3 is made up of 11 amino acids. The CDR3 loop reads CASRQGGPAFF. The CDR3, as DNA: TGTGCCAGCAGACAGGGAGGCCCGGCTTTCTTT.

This rearrangement joins TRBV20-1 to TRBJ1-1, with D hard to call. Trimming stripped 7 bases from V and 2 bases from J, with 8 bases between. Germline lookup yields CDR1 DFQATT and CDR2 SNEGSKA (reference sequence). The CDR3 extends over 11 amino acids. DNA for the CDR3: TGCAGTGGCTTACTAAACACTGAAGCTTTCTTT. This codes for CSGLLNTEAFF.

The sample holds a few counts of this clone. The rearrangement joins TRBV7-9 to TRBJ1-5; a weak D match, TRBD1 (5 bases). V shed 1 base and J shed 13 bases, with 8 bases lying between them. The CDR3 has 11 residues. Per germline, CDR1 SEHNR and CDR2 FQNEAQ (reference sequence). CDR3 coding DNA: TGTGCCAGCAGCTTAGGGGGCCGTCAGCATTTT. This gives the protein CASSLGGRQHF.

The J gene is TRBJ1-5, the V gene TRBV7-2; 7 bases map to TRBD1. J gave up 5 bases and V 0 bases, and 7 bases lay outside the gene matches. Germline CDR1 is SGHTA and CDR2 is FQGNSA. The CDR3 length is 16 residues. The CDR3 spells CASSLAAGGFDQPQHF. CDR3 nucleotide sequence: TGTGCCAGCAGCTTAGCGGCAGGGGGTTTCGATCAGCCCCAGCATTTT.

This clone was observed a few times. V and J are TRBV7-9 and TRBJ1-1; D is perhaps TRBD1 (5 bases). V lost 5 bases and J lost 0, with 10 bases in between. Germline CDR1 and CDR2: SEHNR and FQNEAQ (reference sequence). The CDR3 totals 14 residues. The CDR3 DNA reads as TGTGCCAGCAGCCCCCGGGACGTGAACACTGAAGCTTTCTTT. The encoded protein is CASSPRDVNTEAFF. Full variable domain (outside the CDR3, taken from reference TRBV7-9 and TRBJ1-1): DTGVSQNPRHKITKRGQNVTFRCDPISEHNRLYWYRQTLGQGPEFLTYFQNEAQLEKSRLLSDRFSAERPKGSFSTLEIQRTEQGDSAMYLCASSPRDVNTEAFFGQGTRLTVV.

V gene TRBV2 combines with J gene TRBJ2-5; no clear D. The V gene's germline CDR1 is SNHLY and CDR2 FYNNEI. There are 11 residues in the CDR3. With 7 bases removed from V and 2 bases from J, the gap between germline ends came to 5 bases. Written as DNA, the CDR3 is TGTGCCAGCACCAGGCAAGAGACCCAGTACTTC. Residues: CASTRQETQYF.

V usage is TRBV7-2 and J usage is TRBJ2-6; 9 nucleotides agree with TRBD2. Germline V lookup: CDR1 SGHTA, CDR2 FQGNSA. V trimming: 5 bases; J trimming: 2 bases; junction bases outside the gene matches: 10. The CDR3 consists of 18 residues. The CDR3 region is CASSLTLAGSTGANVLTF. The CDR3 region has the DNA TGTGCCAGCAGCCTAACACTAGCGGGTTCGACTGGGGCCAACGTCCTGACTTTC.